This T cell receptor beta chain was identified in a study of CD8 T cells in ankylosing spondylitis. This clonotype was detected ten times or more. Its target is unknown. TCRdb independently ran MiXCR on the 5' RACE reads; one entry per CDR3 protein. The data hold fewer than 400,000 distinct CDR3 sequences, with less than 10% observed a single time. CDR1 is SGDLS, CDR2 YYNGEE, per germline. The CDR3 runs to 15 residues. V was trimmed by 0 bases and J by 3 bases, leaving 10 bases between them. Study-wide findings and caveats: Some of the motif variants had earlier been found in reactive arthritis patients' fluid and blood. The clones that were linked to disease were reported to be significantly enriched in matched synovial fluid samples from ankylosing spondylitis patients. A motif of fewer than ten highly homologous TCR beta variants was seen as apparently characteristic of ankylosing spondylitis blood.

The receptor's source is a male donor with ankylosing spondylitis. Input material: blood, either unsorted or a sorted T cell fraction (not recorded which). J is TRBJ2-1 and V is TRBV9; possible D gene TRBD1, 6 bases. The CDR3 DNA is TGTGCCAGCAGCGTAGGGGGACACATCTACAATGAGCAGTTCTTC. It specifies CASSVGGHIYNEQFF.